This T cell receptor (beta chain) derives from a study of T cells in Graves' hyperthyroidism and ophthalmopathy. The PBMCs had their origin in about 9.7 ml of fresh peripheral blood. This CDR3 spans 15 amino acids. V lost 2 bases, J lost 12 bases, and 20 bases lay in between. CDR1 and CDR2 from the germline V gene are MNHEY and SMNVEV (reference sequence). RNA transcripts gave rise to amplified TCR beta CDR3 regions. RT-PCR in the first round (using the HTBI primer set) targeted the TCR CDR3. TCRdb processed the multiplex PCR reads anew with MiXCR; each CDR3 protein has one entry. The sample gives under 650,000 distinct CDR3 sequences, 15% to 20% of which show up once; 3.5% to 4% is in the top ten.

The J gene is TRBJ2-1, the V gene TRBV27; tentative D call: TRBD2 (5 bases). Input material: blood. The TCR originated in a woman under 40 with Graves' hyperthyroidism. The CDR3 spells CASSLVSSGPLGQFF. CDR3 bases: TGTGCCAGCAGTTTAGTTTCCAGCGGCCCCCTAGGGCAGTTCTTC.